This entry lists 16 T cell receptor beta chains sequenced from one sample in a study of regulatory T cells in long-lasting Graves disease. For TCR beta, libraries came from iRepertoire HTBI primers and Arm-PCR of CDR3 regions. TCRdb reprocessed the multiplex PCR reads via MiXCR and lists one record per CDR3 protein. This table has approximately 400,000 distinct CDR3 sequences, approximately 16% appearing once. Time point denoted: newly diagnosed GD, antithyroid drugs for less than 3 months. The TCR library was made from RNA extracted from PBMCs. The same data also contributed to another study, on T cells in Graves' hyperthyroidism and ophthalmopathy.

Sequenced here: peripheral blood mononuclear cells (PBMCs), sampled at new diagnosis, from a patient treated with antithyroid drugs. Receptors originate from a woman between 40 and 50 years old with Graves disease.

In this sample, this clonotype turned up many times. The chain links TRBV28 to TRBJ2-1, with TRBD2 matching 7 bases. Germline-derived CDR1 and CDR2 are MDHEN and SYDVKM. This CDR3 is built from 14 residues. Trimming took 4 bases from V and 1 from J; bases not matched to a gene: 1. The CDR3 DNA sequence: TGTGCCAGCAGTTGGACTAGATCCTACAATGAGCAGTTCTTC. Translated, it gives CASSWTRSYNEQFF.

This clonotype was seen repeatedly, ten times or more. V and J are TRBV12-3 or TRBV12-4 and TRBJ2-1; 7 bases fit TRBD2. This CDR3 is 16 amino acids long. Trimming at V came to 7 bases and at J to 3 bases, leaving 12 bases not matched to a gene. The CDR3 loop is CASTPWGGGGYNEQFF. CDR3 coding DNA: TGTGCCAGCACCCCGTGGGGGGGGGGAGGCTACAATGAGCAGTTCTTC.

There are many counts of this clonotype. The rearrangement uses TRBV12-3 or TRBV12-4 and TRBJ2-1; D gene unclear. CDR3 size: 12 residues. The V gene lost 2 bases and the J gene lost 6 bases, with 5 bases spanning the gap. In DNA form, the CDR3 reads TGTGCCAGCAGTTTAATTGGCAATGAGCAGTTCTTC. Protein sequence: CASSLIGNEQFF.

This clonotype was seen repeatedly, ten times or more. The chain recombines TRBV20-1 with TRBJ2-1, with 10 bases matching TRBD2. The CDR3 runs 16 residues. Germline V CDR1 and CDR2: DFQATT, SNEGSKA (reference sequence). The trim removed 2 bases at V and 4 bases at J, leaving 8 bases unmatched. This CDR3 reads CSARPSSGSGYNEQFF. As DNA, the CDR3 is TGCAGTGCTAGACCCTCTAGCGGGAGTGGTTACAATGAGCAGTTCTTC.

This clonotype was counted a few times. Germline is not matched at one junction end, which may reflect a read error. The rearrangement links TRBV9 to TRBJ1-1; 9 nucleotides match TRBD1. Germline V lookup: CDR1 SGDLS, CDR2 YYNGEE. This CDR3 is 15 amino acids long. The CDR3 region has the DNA TGTGTCAGCAGCGTTACAGGGGGCGGAAACACTGAAGCTTTCTTT. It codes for CVSSVTGGGNTEAFF.

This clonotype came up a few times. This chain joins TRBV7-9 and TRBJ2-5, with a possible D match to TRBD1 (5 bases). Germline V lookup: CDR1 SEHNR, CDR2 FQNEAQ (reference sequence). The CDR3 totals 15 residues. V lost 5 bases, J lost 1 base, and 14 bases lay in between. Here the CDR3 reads CASSQGVLLQETQYF. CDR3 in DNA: TGTGCCAGCAGCCAAGGGGTGCTCCTCCAAGAGACCCAGTACTTC.

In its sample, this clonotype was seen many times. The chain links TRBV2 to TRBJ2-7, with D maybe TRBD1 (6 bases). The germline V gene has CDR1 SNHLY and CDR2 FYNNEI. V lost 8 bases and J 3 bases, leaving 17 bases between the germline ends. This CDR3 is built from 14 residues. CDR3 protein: CASGHPGAGYEQYF. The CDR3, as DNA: TGTGCCAGCGGTCACCCAGGGGCGGGCTACGAGCAGTACTTC. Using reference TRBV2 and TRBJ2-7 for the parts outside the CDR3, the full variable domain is EPEVTQTPSHQVTQMGQEVILRCVPISNHLYFYWYRQILGQKVEFLVSFYNNEISEKSEIFDDQFSVERPDGSNFTLKIRSTKLEDSAMYFCASGHPGAGYEQYFGPGTRLTVT.

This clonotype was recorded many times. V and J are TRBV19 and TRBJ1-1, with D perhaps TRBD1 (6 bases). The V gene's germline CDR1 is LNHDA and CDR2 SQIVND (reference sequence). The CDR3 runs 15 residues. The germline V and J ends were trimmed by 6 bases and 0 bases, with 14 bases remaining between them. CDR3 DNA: TGTGCCAGTAGAGGGGGGGGCCAGGTGAACACTGAAGCTTTCTTT. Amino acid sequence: CASRGGGQVNTEAFF. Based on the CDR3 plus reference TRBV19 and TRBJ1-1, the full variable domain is DGGITQSPKYLFRKEGQNVTLSCEQNLNHDAMYWYRQDPGQGLRLIYYSQIVNDFQKGDIAEGYSVSREKKESFPLTVTSAQKNPTAFYLCASRGGGQVNTEAFFGQGTRLTVV.

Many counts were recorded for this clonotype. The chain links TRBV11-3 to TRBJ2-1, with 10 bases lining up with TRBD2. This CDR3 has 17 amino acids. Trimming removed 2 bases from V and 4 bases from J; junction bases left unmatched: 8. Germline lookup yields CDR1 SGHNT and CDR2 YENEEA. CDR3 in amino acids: CASSLRSSGRVYNEQFF. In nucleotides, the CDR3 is TGTGCCAGCAGCTTACGGAGCAGCGGGAGGGTTTACAATGAGCAGTTCTTC.

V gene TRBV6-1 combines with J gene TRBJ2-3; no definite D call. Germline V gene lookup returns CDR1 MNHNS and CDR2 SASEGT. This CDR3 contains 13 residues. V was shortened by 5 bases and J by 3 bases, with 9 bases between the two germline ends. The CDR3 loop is CASSRERTDTQYF. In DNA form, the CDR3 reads TGTGCCAGCAGTAGGGAACGGACAGATACGCAGTATTTT.

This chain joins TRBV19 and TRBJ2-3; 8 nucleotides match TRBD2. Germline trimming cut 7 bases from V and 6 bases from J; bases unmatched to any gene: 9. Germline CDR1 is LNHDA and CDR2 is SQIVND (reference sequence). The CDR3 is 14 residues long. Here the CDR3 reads CASKKAGVVDTQYF. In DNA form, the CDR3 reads TGTGCCAGTAAAAAAGCGGGAGTAGTGGATACGCAGTATTTT.

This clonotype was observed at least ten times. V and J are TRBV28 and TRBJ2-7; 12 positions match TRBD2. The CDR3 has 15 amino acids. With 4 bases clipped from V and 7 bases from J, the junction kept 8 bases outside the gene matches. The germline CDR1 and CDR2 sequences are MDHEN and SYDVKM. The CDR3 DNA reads TGTGCCAGCAGTTCCCGAACTAGCGGGAGGTCGGAGCAGTACTTC. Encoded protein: CASSSRTSGRSEQYF.

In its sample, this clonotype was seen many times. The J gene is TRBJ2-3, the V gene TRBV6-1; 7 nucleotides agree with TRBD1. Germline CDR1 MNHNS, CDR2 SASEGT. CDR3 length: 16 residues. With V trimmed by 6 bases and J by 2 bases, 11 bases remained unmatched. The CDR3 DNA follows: TGTGCCAGCAGAGGAGACAAGACAGGGTACACAGATACGCAGTATTTT. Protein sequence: CASRGDKTGYTDTQYF.

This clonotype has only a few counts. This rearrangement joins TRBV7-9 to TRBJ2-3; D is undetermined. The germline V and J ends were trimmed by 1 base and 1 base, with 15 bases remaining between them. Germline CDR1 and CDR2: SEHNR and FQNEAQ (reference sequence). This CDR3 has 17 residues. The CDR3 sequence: CASSLVGRSWGTDTQYF. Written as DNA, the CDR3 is TGTGCCAGCAGCTTAGTAGGCCGGTCCTGGGGCACAGATACGCAGTATTTT.

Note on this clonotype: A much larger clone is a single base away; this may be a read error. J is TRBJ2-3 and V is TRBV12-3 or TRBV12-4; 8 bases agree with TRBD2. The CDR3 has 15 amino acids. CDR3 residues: CASSMTSENGDKQYF. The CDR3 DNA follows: TGTGCCAGCAGCATGACTAGCGAAAATGGGGATAAGCAGTATTTT.

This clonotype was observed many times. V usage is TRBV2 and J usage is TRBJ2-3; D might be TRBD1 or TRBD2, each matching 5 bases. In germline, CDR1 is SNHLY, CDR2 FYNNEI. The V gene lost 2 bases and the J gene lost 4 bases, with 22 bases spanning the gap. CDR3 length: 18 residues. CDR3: CASSESGPWGQGPDTQYF. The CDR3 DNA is TGTGCCAGCAGTGAATCTGGCCCGTGGGGCCAGGGACCAGATACGCAGTATTTT.